This T cell receptor (beta chain) was identified in a study of blood T cell repertoires in COVID-19. Whole-study context: Sources were T cells, B-cell-depleted T cells, or PBMCs; the material itself was cDNA or gDNA.

The V gene's germline CDR1 is SNHLY and CDR2 FYNNEI. V gave up 5 bases and J gave up 2 bases; unmatched junction bases: 2. This CDR3 is built from 15 residues. In the original analysis: By means of reference gene primer amplification, nucleated cell counts were estimated. Here immunoSEQ multiplex PCR was the method, and the copy in TCRdb shows in-frame clones only, minus some. V, J and clone size are taken as reported in that table, and D and trimming were inferred from the DNA itself. The sample records roughly 100,000 clones, 88% being singletons. Source material: peripheral blood. This receptor was obtained from a man in his fifties or sixties with COVID-19, enrolled during active disease. The chain employs TRBV2 and TRBJ2-2; 10 positions agree with TRBD2. Here the CDR3 reads CASSRTSGNTGELFF. CDR3 DNA: TGTGCCAGCAGTAGGACTAGCGGTAACACCGGGGAGCTGTTTTTT.